This T cell receptor beta chain emerged from a study of PD-L1 blockade in urothelial cancer. Study-wide background: Males with urothelial cancer arising in the bladder constituted about nine tenths of the roughly 29 patients.

Repertoires were generated with immunoSEQ multiplex PCR, while TCRdb's copy carries only in-frame clones and drops some. This sample yields tens of thousands of clones, of which 88% are seen a single time; more than 3% belongs to the top ten. CDR1 is MGHRA and CDR2 is YSYEKL in the germline V gene. Trimming at V came to 5 bases and at J to 1 base, leaving 4 bases not matched to a gene. CDR3 length equals 15 residues. J is TRBJ2-1 and V is TRBV4-1, with 8 bases fitting TRBD2. This specimen was PBMCs, taken around atezolizumab (anti-PD-L1) treatment. This TCR was recovered from a man in his fifties with urothelial cancer. CDR3 sequence reads: CASSMTSESYNEQFF. CDR3 sequence (DNA): TGCGCCAGCAGCATGACTAGCGAGTCCTACAATGAGCAGTTCTTC.